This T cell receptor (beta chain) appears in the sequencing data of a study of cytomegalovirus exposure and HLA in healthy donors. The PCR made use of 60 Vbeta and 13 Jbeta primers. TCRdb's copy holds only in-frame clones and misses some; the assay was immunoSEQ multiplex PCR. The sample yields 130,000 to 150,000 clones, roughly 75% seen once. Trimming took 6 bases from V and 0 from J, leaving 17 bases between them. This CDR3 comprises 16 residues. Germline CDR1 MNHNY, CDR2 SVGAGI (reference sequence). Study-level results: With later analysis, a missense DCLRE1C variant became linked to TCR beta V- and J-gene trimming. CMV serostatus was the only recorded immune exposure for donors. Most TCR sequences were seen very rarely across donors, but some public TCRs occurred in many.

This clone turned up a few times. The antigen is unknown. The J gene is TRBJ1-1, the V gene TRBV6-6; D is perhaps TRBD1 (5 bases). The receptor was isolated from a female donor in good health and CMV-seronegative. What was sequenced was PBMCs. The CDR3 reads CASSLPTGVVNTEAFF. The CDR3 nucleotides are TGTGCCAGCAGCCTACCCACGGGGGTGGTGAACACTGAAGCTTTCTTT.